This TCR beta chain was retrieved from a study of T cell responses to AZD1222 COVID-19 vaccine. Overall study findings and caveats: Among AZD1222 vaccinees, only five to seven were seropositive at baseline. There were repertoire samples only from the period after the peak T cell response.

Libraries were prepared by immunoSEQ multiplex PCR; TCRdb keeps only in-frame clonotypes and omits some of them. The sample holds about 90,000 clones; under 95% are singletons and the top ten take roughly 5%. V lost 1 base and J lost 5, with 15 bases in between. Germline CDR1 is MGHRA and CDR2 is YSYEKL. The CDR3 extends over 16 amino acids. As to this clone: What it binds is unknown.

The J gene is TRBJ2-1, the V gene TRBV4-1, with D perhaps matching TRBD2 (6 bases). The material was peripheral blood, obtained on day 0 of MenACWY control vaccination. The sequence came from an adult in good health. CDR3 sequence (DNA): TGCGCCAGCAGCCAAGTGGGGGGAGAAGGCCACAATGAGCAGTTCTTC. Encoded protein: CASSQVGGEGHNEQFF.